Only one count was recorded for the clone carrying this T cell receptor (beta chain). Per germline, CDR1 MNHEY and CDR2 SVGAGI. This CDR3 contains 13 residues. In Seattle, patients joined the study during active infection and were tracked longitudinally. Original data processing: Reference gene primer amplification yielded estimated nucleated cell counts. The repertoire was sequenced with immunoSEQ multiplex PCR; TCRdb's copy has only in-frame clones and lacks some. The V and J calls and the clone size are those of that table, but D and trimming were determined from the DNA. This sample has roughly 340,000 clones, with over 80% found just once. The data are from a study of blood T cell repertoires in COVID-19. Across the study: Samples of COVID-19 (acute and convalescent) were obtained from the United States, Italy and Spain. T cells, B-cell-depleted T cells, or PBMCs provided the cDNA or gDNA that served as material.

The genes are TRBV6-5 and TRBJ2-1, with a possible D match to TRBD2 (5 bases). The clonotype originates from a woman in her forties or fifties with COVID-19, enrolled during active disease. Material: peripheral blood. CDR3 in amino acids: CAVRSGLDNEQFF. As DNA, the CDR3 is TGTGCGGTCCGGAGCGGACTTGACAATGAGCAGTTCTTC.